This TCR beta chain was obtained from a study of blood T cell repertoires in COVID-19 (dated by TCRdb to 2018 to 2020). Some background on the complete study: Samples from collaborators originated in the United States, Italy and Spain and spanned both the acute and convalescent phases of COVID-19. The material from the prospective study consisted of cDNA or gDNA derived from T cells, B-cell-depleted T cells, or PBMCs. Subjects who had been exposed to COVID-19, were actively infected with it, or had recovered from it provided the deeply sampled blood TCRbeta repertoires that made up the dataset. A freely available public database, intended as a resource for researchers studying the immune response to SARS-CoV-2, is where the repertoires were released. Samples were obtained from the ongoing ImmuneRACE study (first 160 participants) and from over a thousand subjects provided by 6 global collaborators. The sample metadata nearly always contained a de-identified subject ID, COVID-19 status, age in years and sex. HLA class I and class II types, where available, came from metadata supplied by the sample provider rather than from assay-based typing.

The CDR3 measures 14 amino acids from cysteine to phenylalanine. Only the CDR3 DNA stays, 42 bases, in frame from base 1. In the germline V gene (reference sequence), CDR1 corresponds to LNHDA and CDR2 to SQIVND. Trimming accounts for 6 bases at V and 1 base at J, while the number of junction bases matched to no gene is 3. This clone was observed a single time. What antigen it recognizes has not been identified. No per-base quality is available; no much larger clone lies one base away. The collaborating institutions used their own protocols to collect whole blood in K2EDTA tubes. For TCRbeta analysis, collaborators shipped samples as frozen whole blood, isolated PBMCs, or DNA extracted from either of those sample types. TCRbeta CDR3 regions were amplified from genomic DNA by means of the immunoSEQ Assay, a bias-controlled multiplex PCR. The original methods were these. The number of nucleated cells in each sample was estimated by amplification of reference gene primers within the assay. Sequence reads were collapsed and filtered to measure the absolute abundance of every unique TCRbeta CDR3 rearrangement. For each sample, productive Simpson clonality was calculated by taking the square root of Simpson's diversity index across productive rearrangements. Here the immuneACCESS table is served through TCRdb, limited to in-frame sequences with V and J called. Missing clones are a known gap in these copies; in checked studies unresolved V genes cover under half, and the rest lacks a known reason. V and J calls and clone size come straight from that table; D and trimming were deduced from the DNA. The sample profile shows around 150,000 clones; under 95% of them were found once. Clones ranked in the top ten supply 2% to 3% of the sample.

Results the study describes overall, beyond this receptor: The amount of clinical and demographic metadata varied by source and participant and was provided uncurated.

This receptor was taken from a man between 18 and 35 years old with acute or convalescent COVID-19. Source material: peripheral blood. Recombination connected TRBV19 to TRBJ2-3, and 8 junctional nucleotides match TRBD2. The CDR3 has the sequence CASSSLAGTDTQYF. The DNA sequence follows: TGTGCCAGTAGCTCACTAGCGGGCACAGATACGCAGTATTTT.